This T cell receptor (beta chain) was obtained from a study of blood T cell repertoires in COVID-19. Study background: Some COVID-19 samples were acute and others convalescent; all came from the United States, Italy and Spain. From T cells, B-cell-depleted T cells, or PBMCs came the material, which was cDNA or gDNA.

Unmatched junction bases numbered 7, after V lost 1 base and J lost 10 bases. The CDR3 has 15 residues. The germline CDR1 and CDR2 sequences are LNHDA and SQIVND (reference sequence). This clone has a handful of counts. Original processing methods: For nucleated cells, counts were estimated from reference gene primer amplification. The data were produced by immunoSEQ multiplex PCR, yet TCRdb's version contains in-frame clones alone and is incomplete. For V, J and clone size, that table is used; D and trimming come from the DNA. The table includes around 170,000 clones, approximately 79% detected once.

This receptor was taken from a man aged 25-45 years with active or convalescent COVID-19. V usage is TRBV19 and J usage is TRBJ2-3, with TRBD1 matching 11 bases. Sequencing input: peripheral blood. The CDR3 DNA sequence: TGTGCCAGTAGTATAGTTCGGACAGGGGGCGATGCGCAGTATTTT. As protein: CASSIVRTGGDAQYF. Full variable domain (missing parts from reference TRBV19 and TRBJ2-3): DGGITQSPKYLFRKEGQNVTLSCEQNLNHDAMYWYRQDPGQGLRLIYYSQIVNDFQKGDIAEGYSVSREKKESFPLTVTSAQKNPTAFYLCASSIVRTGGDAQYFGPGTRLTVL.